The 20 T cell receptor beta chains below were found in one sample sequenced in a study of blood T cell repertoires in COVID-19. The method was immunoSEQ multiplex PCR; TCRdb's version includes in-frame clones alone and lacks a portion of them. The table includes 200,000 to 250,000 clones, 70% to 90% detected once. Sequencing was carried out using peripheral blood. The receptors come from a man in his thirties or forties with COVID-19, enrolled during active disease.

The V gene is TRBV2, the J gene TRBJ1-1, with D possibly matching TRBD1 (6 bases). The CDR3 has 15 residues. V shed 8 bases and J shed 1 base, with 17 bases lying between them. Germline V CDR1 and CDR2: SNHLY, FYNNEI. The CDR3, as DNA: TGTGCCAGCGAAAGTCCGGGACACCGGAACACTGAAGCTTTCTTT. This sequence encodes CASESPGHRNTEAFF.

This chain uses TRBV5-4 with TRBJ2-7; 9 bases line up with TRBD2. The germline gives CDR1 SGHNT, CDR2 YYREEE (reference sequence). This CDR3 is 17 amino acids long. V lost 1 base and J lost 4; bases outside the gene matches: 12. CDR3 sequence reads: CASSLRWREGLDYEQYF. DNA for the CDR3: TGTGCCAGCAGCTTGAGATGGCGGGAGGGCCTGGATTACGAGCAGTACTTC.

This sequence joins TRBV9 and TRBJ2-3; 7 nucleotides align to TRBD1. Germline-derived CDR1 and CDR2 are SGDLS and YYNGEE. With 4 bases clipped from V and 1 base from J, the junction kept 6 bases outside the gene matches. The CDR3 extends over 15 amino acids. CDR3 loop: CASSPRQGGTDTQYF. The CDR3 coding sequence is TGTGCCAGCAGCCCACGACAGGGAGGCACAGATACGCAGTATTTT.

The chain employs TRBV7-9 and TRBJ1-1; 8 nucleotides agree with TRBD1. The CDR3 extends over 15 amino acids. Per germline, CDR1 SEHNR and CDR2 FQNEAQ (reference sequence). With V trimmed by 6 bases and J by 3 bases, 9 bases remained unmatched. CDR3 bases: TGTGCCAGCAGTCGACTCCAGGGGGCCTACACTGAAGCTTTCTTT. Residues: CASSRLQGAYTEAFF. Supplemented by reference TRBV7-9 and TRBJ1-1, the full variable domain reads DTGVSQNPRHKITKRGQNVTFRCDPISEHNRLYWYRQTLGQGPEFLTYFQNEAQLEKSRLLSDRFSAERPKGSFSTLEIQRTEQGDSAMYLCASSRLQGAYTEAFFGQGTRLTVV.

This chain joins TRBV18 and TRBJ2-3; TRBD2 matches 7 bases. CDR1 and CDR2 (germline): KGHSH, LQKENI. This CDR3 region has 14 residues. The V and J ends lost 5 bases and 6 bases, in that order; junction bases with no gene match: 8. CDR3 in DNA: TGTGCCAGCTCAAGGGCGGCTAGCGGCGATACGCAGTATTTT. It translates to CASSRAASGDTQYF.

The chain is built from TRBV6-5 and TRBJ2-7; 7 bases line up with TRBD1. V gave up 4 bases and J gave up 2 bases; unmatched junction bases: 11. Germline V gene lookup returns CDR1 MNHEY and CDR2 SVGAGI. CDR3 length: 16 residues. The DNA for the CDR3 is TGTGCCAGCAGTTCCGACCTGACAGGGCTTACCTACGAGCAGTACTTC. This sequence encodes CASSSDLTGLTYEQYF.

The chain carries TRBV6-5 and TRBJ1-1, with 9 bases that match TRBD1. V gave up 2 bases and J gave up 3 bases; unmatched junction bases: 7. The length of the CDR3 is 16 residues. Germline V gene data show CDR1 as MNHEY and CDR2 as SVGAGI. Here the CDR3 DNA reads TGTGCCAGCAGTTACCGACGGGACAGGGTGGACACTGAAGCTTTCTTT. Residues: CASSYRRDRVDTEAFF.

The chain joins TRBV5-1 to TRBJ1-1, with a tentative D call TRBD1 (5 bases). Germline CDR1 SGHRS, CDR2 YFSETQ. The CDR3 sequence is 16 residues long. Between the trimmed V and J ends, which lost 0 bases and 1 base, there was a span of 13 bases. The CDR3 spells CASSLAVGAKNTEAFF. The CDR3 DNA follows: TGCGCCAGCAGCTTGGCCGTAGGGGCCAAGAACACTGAAGCTTTCTTT.

The chain carries TRBV5-1 and TRBJ2-1; D might be TRBD1 (6 bases). The CDR3 sequence is 15 residues long. Germline lookup yields CDR1 SGHRS and CDR2 YFSETQ. Deletions cut 0 bases from V and 3 bases from J, with 10 bases between. CDR3 sequence (DNA): TGCGCCAGCAGCTTGGTTGGACAGATCTACAATGAGCAGTTCTTC. Protein: CASSLVGQIYNEQFF.

The CDR3 DNA reads as TGTGCCAGCAGCTCTATCGGAGCAGGGGGAGATTCACCCCTCCACTTT. Its translation is CASSSIGAGGDSPLHF. The chain links TRBV7-2 to TRBJ1-6, with TRBD1 matching over 7 bases. Germline V gives CDR1 SGHTA, CDR2 FQGNSA. V was pared by 4 bases and J by 8 bases, with 11 bases of the junction left unmatched. CDR3 length equals 16 residues.

The chain carries TRBV19 and TRBJ1-1; 11 bases are a match to TRBD1. CDR1 LNHDA and CDR2 SQIVND come from the germline V gene (reference sequence). V lost 3 bases and J lost 0; bases outside the gene matches: 9. This CDR3 has 18 amino acids. CDR3 coding DNA: TGTGCCAGTAGTATCCTTCCGGGACAGGGGGTTATGAACACTGAAGCTTTCTTT. Translating gives CASSILPGQGVMNTEAFF.

V usage is TRBV19 and J usage is TRBJ2-7; TRBD1 matches 7 bases. The germline V gene has CDR1 LNHDA and CDR2 SQIVND (reference sequence). V was pared by 3 bases and J by 4 bases, with 9 bases of the junction left unmatched. This CDR3 spans 15 amino acids. This chain's CDR3 is CASSIDRERNYEQYF. For the CDR3, the DNA is TGTGCCAGTAGTATTGACAGGGAAAGGAATTACGAGCAGTACTTC.

The J gene is TRBJ1-2, the V gene TRBV7-2; 8 nucleotides align to TRBD1. The V and J ends lost 4 bases and 2 bases, in that order; junction bases with no gene match: 6. In germline, CDR1 is SGHTA, CDR2 FQGNSA. The CDR3 is 15 residues long. The CDR3 DNA reads TGTGCCAGCAGCTCCCTCGGACAGGGCAACTATGGCTACACCTTC. Residues: CASSSLGQGNYGYTF.

This clone was found many times. This sequence joins TRBV12-3 or TRBV12-4 and TRBJ1-2; D call uncertain. The CDR3 contains 13 residues. With 3 bases removed from V and 4 bases from J, the gap between germline ends came to 9 bases. In DNA form, the CDR3 reads TGTGCCAGCAGTTTCCGGGGAGGCTATGGCTACACCTTC. It encodes CASSFRGGYGYTF.

This chain joins TRBV7-2 and TRBJ2-5; 7 bases match TRBD2. There are 15 residues in the CDR3. The V gene's germline CDR1 is SGHTA and CDR2 FQGNSA. Trimming removed 6 bases from V and 1 base from J; junction bases left unmatched: 8. The CDR3 loop reads CASRIRAGVQETQYF. CDR3 DNA sequence: TGTGCCAGCAGAATAAGGGCGGGGGTCCAAGAGACCCAGTACTTC.

As to this clone: Other DNA sequences in this specimen translate into the identical CDR3. As DNA, the CDR3 is TGCAGCGTCGCAGGGCGTTTGAACACTGAAGCTTTCTTT. Residues: CSVAGRLNTEAFF. The V gene is TRBV29-1, the J gene TRBJ1-1; D may be TRBD1 (5 bases). The CDR3 extends over 13 amino acids. CDR1 SQVTM and CDR2 ANQGSEA come from the germline V gene. Trimming left V 6 bases short and J 0 bases short, with 11 bases between.

This chain connects TRBV24-1 to TRBJ2-1; D not resolved. Germline values: CDR1 KGHDR, CDR2 SFDVKD. The CDR3 covers 12 residues. With 4 bases removed from V and 6 bases from J, the gap between germline ends came to 6 bases. In DNA, the CDR3 is TGTGCCACCAGTGACTTTTTCAATGAGCAGTTCTTC. It is translated as CATSDFFNEQFF.

The genes are TRBV30 and TRBJ1-1, with TRBD1 identical over 8 bases. Looked up from germline, CDR1 is GTSNPN and CDR2 is SVGIG (reference sequence). With 8 bases clipped from V and 3 bases from J, the junction kept 14 bases outside the gene matches. The CDR3 has 15 amino acids. The CDR3 bases are TGTGCCAGCCGACCCGGGACAGGTATTTACACTGAAGCTTTCTTT. As protein: CASRPGTGIYTEAFF.

This chain links TRBV9 with TRBJ2-1; D is unresolved. The germline gives CDR1 SGDLS, CDR2 YYNGEE. Trimming pared 0 bases from V and 10 bases from J, leaving 11 bases between. CDR3 length: 13 amino acids. CDR3 sequence (DNA): TGTGCCAGCAGCGTAGATTGGGCCACCGAGCAGTTCTTC. This encodes CASSVDWATEQFF.

CDR3 coding DNA: TGTGCCAGTCGCCGGGGCTATGGCTACACCTTC. Translating it yields CASRRGYGYTF. This chain connects TRBV19 to TRBJ1-2; D is uncertain. The CDR3 covers 11 residues. The V gene's germline CDR1 is LNHDA and CDR2 SQIVND (reference sequence). Trimming stripped 8 bases from V and 4 bases from J, with 8 bases between. The full variable domain, in which reference TRBV19 and TRBJ1-2 provide the parts outside the CDR3, is DGGITQSPKYLFRKEGQNVTLSCEQNLNHDAMYWYRQDPGQGLRLIYYSQIVNDFQKGDIAEGYSVSREKKESFPLTVTSAQKNPTAFYLCASRRGYGYTFGSGTRLTVV.